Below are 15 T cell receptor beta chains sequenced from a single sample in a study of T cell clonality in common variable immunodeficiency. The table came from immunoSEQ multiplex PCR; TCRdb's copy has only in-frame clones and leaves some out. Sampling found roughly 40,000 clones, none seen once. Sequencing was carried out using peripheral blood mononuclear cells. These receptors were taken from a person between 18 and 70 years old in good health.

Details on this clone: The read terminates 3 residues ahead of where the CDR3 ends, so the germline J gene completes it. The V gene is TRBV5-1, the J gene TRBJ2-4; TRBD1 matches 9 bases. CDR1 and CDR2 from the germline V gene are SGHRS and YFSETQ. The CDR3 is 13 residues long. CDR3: CASSLVGTGLQYF. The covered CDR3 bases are TGCGCCAGCAGCTTGGTGGGGACAGGGCTT.

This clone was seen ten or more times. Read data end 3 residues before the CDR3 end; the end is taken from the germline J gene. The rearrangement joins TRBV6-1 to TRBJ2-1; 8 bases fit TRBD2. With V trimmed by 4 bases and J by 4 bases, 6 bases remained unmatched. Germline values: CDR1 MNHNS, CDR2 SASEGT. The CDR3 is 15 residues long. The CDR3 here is CASSAGTSLYNEQFF. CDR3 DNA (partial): TGTGCCAGCAGTGCCGGGACTAGTTTGTACAATGAG.

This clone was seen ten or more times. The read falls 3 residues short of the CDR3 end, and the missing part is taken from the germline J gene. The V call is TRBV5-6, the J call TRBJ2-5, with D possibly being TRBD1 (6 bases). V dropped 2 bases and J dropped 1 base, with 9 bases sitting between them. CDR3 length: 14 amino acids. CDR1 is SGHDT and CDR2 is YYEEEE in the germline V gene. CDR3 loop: CASSLTGSQETQYF. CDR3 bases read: TGTGCCAGCAGCTTAACAGGGTCCCAAGAGACC.

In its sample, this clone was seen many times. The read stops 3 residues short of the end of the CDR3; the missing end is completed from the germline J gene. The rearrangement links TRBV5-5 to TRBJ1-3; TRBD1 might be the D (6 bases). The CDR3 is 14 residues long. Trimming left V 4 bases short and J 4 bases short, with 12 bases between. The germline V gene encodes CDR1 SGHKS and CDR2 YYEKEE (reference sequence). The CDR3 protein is CASSQTGPGNTIYF. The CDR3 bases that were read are TGTGCCAGCAGCCAAACAGGGCCCGGAAACACC.

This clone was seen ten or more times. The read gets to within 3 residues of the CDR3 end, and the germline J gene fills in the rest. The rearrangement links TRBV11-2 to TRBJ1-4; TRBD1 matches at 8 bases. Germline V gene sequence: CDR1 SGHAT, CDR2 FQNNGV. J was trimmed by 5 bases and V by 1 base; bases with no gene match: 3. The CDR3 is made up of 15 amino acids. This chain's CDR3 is CASSLGGTGNEKLFF. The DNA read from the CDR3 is TGTGCCAGCAGCTTAGGGGGGACAGGCAATGAAAAA.

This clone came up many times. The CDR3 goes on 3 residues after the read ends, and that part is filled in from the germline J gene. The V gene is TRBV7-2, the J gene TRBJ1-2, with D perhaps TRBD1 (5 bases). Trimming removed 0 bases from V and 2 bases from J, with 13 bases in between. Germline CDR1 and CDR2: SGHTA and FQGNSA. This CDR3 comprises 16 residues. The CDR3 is CASSLAGGGANYGYTF. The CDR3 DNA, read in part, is TGTGCCAGCAGCTTAGCTGGGGGGGGAGCGAACTATGGC.

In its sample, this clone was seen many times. Incomplete CDR3 DNA: TGCAGTGCTATAAGTTTACGCGGGAGGGCAGACGAG. Encoded protein: CSAISLRGRADE. The entire CDR3 is CSAISLRGRADEQYF. The V gene is TRBV20-1, the J gene TRBJ2-7; 9 bases match TRBD2. The CDR3 end is not reached by the read, which stops 3 residues before it; the germline J gene fills it in. CDR3 size: 15 residues. Germline values: CDR1 DFQATT, CDR2 SNEGSKA (reference sequence). The V and J ends lost 4 bases and 5 bases, in that order; junction bases with no gene match: 12.

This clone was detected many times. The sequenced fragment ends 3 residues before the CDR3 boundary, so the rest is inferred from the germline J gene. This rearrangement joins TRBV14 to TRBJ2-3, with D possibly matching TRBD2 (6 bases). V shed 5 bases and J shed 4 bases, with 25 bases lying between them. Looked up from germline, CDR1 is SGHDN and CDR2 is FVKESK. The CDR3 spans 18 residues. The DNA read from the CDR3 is TGTGCCAGCAGCGGACGGGGGACGCCCACGGGGCTTGCAGATACG. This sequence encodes CASSGRGTPTGLADT. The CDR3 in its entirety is CASSGRGTPTGLADTQYF.

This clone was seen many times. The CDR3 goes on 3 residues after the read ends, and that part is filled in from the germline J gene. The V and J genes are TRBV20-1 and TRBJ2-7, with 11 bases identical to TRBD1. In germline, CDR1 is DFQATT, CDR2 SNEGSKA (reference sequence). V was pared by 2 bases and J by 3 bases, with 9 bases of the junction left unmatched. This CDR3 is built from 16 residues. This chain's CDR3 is CSARRPGGTGGYEQYF. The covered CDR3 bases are TGCAGTGCTAGACGCCCAGGTGGGACAGGGGGCTACGAG.

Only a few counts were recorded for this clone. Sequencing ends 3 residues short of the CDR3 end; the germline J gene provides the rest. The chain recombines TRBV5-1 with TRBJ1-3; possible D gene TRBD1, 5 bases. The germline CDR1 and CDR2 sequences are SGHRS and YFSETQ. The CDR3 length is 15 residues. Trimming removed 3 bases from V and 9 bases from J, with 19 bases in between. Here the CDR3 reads CASSYTHDSGGTIYF. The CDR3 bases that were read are TGCGCCAGCAGCTATACACACGACAGCGGGGGCACC.

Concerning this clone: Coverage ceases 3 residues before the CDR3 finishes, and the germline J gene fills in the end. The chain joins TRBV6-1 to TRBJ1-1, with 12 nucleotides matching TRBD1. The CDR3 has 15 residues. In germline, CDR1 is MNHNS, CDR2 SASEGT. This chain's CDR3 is CASSEGQGAYNEAFF. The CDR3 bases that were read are TGTGCCAGCAGTGAGGGACAGGGGGCCTACAATGAG.

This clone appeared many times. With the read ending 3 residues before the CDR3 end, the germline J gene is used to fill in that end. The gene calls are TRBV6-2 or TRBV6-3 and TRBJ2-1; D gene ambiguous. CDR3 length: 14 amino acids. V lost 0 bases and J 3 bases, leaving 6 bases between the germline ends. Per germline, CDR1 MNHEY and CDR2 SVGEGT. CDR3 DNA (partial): TGTGCCAGCAGTTACTCGCTAGACTACAATGAG. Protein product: CASSYSLDYNE. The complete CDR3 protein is CASSYSLDYNEQFF.

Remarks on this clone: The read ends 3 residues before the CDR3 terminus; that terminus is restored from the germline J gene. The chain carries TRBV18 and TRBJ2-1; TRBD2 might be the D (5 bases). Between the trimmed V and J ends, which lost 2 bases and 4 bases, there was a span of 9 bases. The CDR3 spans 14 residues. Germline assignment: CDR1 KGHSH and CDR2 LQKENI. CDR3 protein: CASSPSTMYNEQFF. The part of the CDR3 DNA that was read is TGTGCCAGCTCACCATCGACTATGTACAATGAG.

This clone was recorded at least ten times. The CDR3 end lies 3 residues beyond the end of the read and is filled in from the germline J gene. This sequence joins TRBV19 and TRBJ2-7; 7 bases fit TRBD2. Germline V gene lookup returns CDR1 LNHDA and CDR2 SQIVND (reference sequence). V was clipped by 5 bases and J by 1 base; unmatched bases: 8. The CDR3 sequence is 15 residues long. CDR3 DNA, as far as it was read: TGTGCCAGTAGTGTCGCTAGCGGACAATCCTACGAG. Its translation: CASSVASGQSYE. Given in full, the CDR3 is CASSVASGQSYEQYF.

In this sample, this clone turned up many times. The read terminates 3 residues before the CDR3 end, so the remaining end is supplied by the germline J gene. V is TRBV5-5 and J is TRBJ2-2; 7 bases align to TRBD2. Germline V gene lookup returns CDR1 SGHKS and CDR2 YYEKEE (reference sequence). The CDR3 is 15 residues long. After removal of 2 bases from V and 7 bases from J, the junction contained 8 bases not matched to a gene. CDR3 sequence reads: CASSLTSVRGGELFF. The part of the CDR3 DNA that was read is TGTGCCAGCAGCTTAACTAGCGTTCGGGGCGGGGAG.